Below are 11 T cell receptor beta chains sequenced from a single sample in a study of T cell changes during pregnancy in multiple sclerosis. Profiling relied on immunoSEQ multiplex PCR, and the TCRdb table lists in-frame clones only, not all of them. This sample has about 52,000 clones, with 85% to 95% found just once. The material sequenced was CD4+ T cells from peripheral blood mononuclear cells, taken in the third trimester of pregnancy. These TCRs come from a female donor with multiple sclerosis, enrolled in a pregnancy study.

The gene calls are TRBV7-2 and TRBJ2-2; D not resolved. V was cut by 0 bases and J by 1 base, with 6 bases left in between. CDR3 length: 15 amino acids. Per the germline V gene, CDR1 is SGHTA and CDR2 is FQGNSA. CDR3 amino acids: CASSLATGNTGELFF. CDR3 nucleotides: TGTGCCAGCAGCTTAGCGACGGGGAACACCGGGGAGCTGTTTTTT.

The chain joins TRBV19 to TRBJ2-2, with D possibly being TRBD2 (6 bases). V was shortened by 6 bases and J by 5 bases, with 13 bases between the two germline ends. The germline V gene has CDR1 LNHDA and CDR2 SQIVND (reference sequence). The CDR3 spans 14 residues. CDR3: CASSSRGGTGELFF. As DNA, the CDR3 is TGTGCCAGTAGCTCCCGAGGAGGGACCGGGGAGCTGTTTTTT.

The chain joins TRBV7-9 to TRBJ1-3; possibly TRBD1 for D (5 bases). V lost 5 bases and J lost 0, with 11 bases in between. CDR3 length: 15 residues. Germline V gene data show CDR1 as SEHNR and CDR2 as FQNEAQ (reference sequence). CDR3 bases: TGTGCCAGCAGCCGACAGAGAATCTCTGGAAACACCATATATTTT. Translating it yields CASSRQRISGNTIYF.

In DNA, the CDR3 is TGTGCCAGCAGCTTATTTCACGTAGGACAGGGGTCGAACACTGAAGCTTTCTTT. Its protein product is CASSLFHVGQGSNTEAFF. The chain recombines TRBV7-3 with TRBJ1-1; TRBD1 agrees at 9 bases. V was pared by 2 bases and J by 1 base, with 11 bases of the junction left unmatched. Germline CDR1 is SGHTA and CDR2 is FQGTGA. The CDR3 totals 18 residues.

CDR3 amino acids: CASSLNPGGPEAFF. DNA for the CDR3: TGTGCCAGCAGCTTAAACCCAGGGGGCCCTGAAGCTTTCTTT. The genes are TRBV7-3 and TRBJ1-1; 8 bases fit TRBD1. V was pared by 1 base and J by 6 bases, with 4 bases of the junction left unmatched. The CDR3 loop spans 14 amino acids. Germline loops: CDR1 SGHTA, CDR2 FQGTGA.

V and J are TRBV6-1 and TRBJ2-5, with 10 bases matching TRBD2. The CDR3 has 16 amino acids. Germline V gene sequence: CDR1 MNHNS, CDR2 SASEGT. V was clipped by 4 bases and J by 5 bases; unmatched bases: 10. CDR3 residues: CASSVLQRGGTETQYF. Written as DNA, the CDR3 is TGTGCCAGCAGTGTCCTCCAGCGGGGGGGCACCGAGACCCAGTACTTC.

This clone was picked up one time. This sequence joins TRBV19 and TRBJ2-3, with D perhaps matching TRBD2 (7 bases). Germline values: CDR1 LNHDA, CDR2 SQIVND (reference sequence). There are 17 residues in the CDR3. Trimming removed 9 bases at V and 0 bases at J, with 22 bases between. The CDR3 spells CASEGGGARPSTDTQYF. The CDR3 bases are TGTGCCAGCGAGGGTGGGGGGGCCCGGCCTAGCACAGATACGCAGTATTTT. Based on the CDR3 plus reference TRBV19 and TRBJ2-3, the full variable domain is DGGITQSPKYLFRKEGQNVTLSCEQNLNHDAMYWYRQDPGQGLRLIYYSQIVNDFQKGDIAEGYSVSREKKESFPLTVTSAQKNPTAFYLCASEGGGARPSTDTQYFGPGTRLTVL.

The chain recombines TRBV6-1 with TRBJ1-2, with 11 bases aligning to TRBD1. The CDR3 spans 14 residues. V lost 7 bases to trimming and J lost 4 bases; unmatched junction nucleotides: 5. The germline V gene encodes CDR1 MNHNS and CDR2 SASEGT. As DNA, the CDR3 is TGTGCCAGCATGTCCGGACAGGGGGCCTATGGCTACACCTTC. Translating it yields CASMSGQGAYGYTF.

CDR3 nucleotides: TGCGCCAGCAGCCTAGGGGAAGGGGATACGCAGTATTTT. Amino acids: CASSLGEGDTQYF. V and J are TRBV5-1 and TRBJ2-3, with D possibly matching TRBD1 (5 bases). The CDR3 totals 13 residues. Germline lookup yields CDR1 SGHRS and CDR2 YFSETQ. Between the trimmed V and J ends, which lost 4 bases and 6 bases, there was a span of 12 bases.

The chain is built from TRBV2 and TRBJ2-7; 10 bases line up with TRBD1. The CDR3 runs to 13 residues. The V and J ends lost 6 bases and 6 bases, in that order; junction bases with no gene match: 5. Per the germline V gene, CDR1 is SNHLY and CDR2 is FYNNEI. CDR3 in amino acids: CASRDRGQREQYF. The CDR3 coding sequence is TGTGCCAGCAGAGACAGGGGGCAGCGCGAGCAGTACTTC.

V is TRBV7-2 and J is TRBJ2-5, with 8 positions matching TRBD1. This CDR3 contains 16 residues. Germline V gene sequence: CDR1 SGHTA, CDR2 FQGNSA. V shed 5 bases and J 8 bases; nucleotides not matched to a gene: 16. The CDR3 sequence: CASSPRDRNDKRTQYF. In nucleotides, the CDR3 is TGTGCCAGCAGCCCCCGGGACAGGAACGATAAGAGAACCCAGTACTTC.